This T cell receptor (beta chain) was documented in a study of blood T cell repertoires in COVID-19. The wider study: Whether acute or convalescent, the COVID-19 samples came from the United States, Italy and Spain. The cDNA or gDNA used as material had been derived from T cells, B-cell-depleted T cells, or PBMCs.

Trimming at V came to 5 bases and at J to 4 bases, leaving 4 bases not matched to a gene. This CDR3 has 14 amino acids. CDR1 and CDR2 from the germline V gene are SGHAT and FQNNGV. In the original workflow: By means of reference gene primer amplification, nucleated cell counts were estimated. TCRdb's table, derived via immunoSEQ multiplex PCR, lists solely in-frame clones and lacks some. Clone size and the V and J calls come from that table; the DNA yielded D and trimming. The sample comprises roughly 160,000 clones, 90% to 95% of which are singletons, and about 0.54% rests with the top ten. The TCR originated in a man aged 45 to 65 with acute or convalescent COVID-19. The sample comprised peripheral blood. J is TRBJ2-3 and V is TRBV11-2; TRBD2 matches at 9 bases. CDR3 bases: TGTGCCAGCAGCCAAAGACTAGCGGCAGATACGCAGTATTTT. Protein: CASSQRLAADTQYF.